This T cell receptor beta chain was sequenced in a study of human T cells and chemical hapten exposure. Time point indicated: pre-sensitization, week 0. The treatment here: therapeutic diphenylcyclopropenone sensitization with weekly scalp DPC. MiXCR, applied by TCRdb to the RACE reads, yields one record per CDR3 protein. The profile shows approximately 370,000 distinct CDR3 sequences, 5.5% of them singletons. This CDR3 is 13 amino acids long. CDR1 and CDR2 (germline): MDHEN, SYDVKM. V was cut by 3 bases and J by 7 bases, with 12 bases left in between. This clonotype occurred many times. The sample in question was whole blood, obtained in connection with sensitization to the hapten diphenylcyclopropenone (DPC). The clonotype comes from a woman under 30 with alopecia areata. Some clones in this sample may be carry-over from other donors' samples. The chain combines TRBV28 with TRBJ1-2; unclear D gene. In DNA, the CDR3 is TGTGCCAGCAGTTTGGTACAGCAACGTGGCTACACCTTC. Translated: CASSLVQQRGYTF.